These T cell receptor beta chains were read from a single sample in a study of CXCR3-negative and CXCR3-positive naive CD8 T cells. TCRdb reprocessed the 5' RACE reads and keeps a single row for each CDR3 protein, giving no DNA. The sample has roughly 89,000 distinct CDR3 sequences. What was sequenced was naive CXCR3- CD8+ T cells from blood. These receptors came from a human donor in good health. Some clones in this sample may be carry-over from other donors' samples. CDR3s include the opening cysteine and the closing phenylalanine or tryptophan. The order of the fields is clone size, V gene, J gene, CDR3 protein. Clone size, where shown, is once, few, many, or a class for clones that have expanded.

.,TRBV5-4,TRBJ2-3,CASSLAPWGSDTQYF
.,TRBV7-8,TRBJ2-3,CASSSGLAGGPEADTQYF
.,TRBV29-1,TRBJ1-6,CSVGQGYNSPLHF
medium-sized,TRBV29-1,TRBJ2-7,CSVVGQGRGEQYF
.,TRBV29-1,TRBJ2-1,CSGGTGKKDYNEQFF
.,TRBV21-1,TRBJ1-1,CASSKALRGAGTEAFF
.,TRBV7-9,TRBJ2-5,CASSSGTSGTQETQYF
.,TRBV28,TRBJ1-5,CASSYLSTGANQPQHF
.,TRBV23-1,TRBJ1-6,CATGAKSSYNSPLHF
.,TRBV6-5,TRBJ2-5,CAAQGLGRQETQYF
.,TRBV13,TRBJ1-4,CASSSPGTGREKLFF
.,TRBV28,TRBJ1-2,CASSPLIASGNRGYTF
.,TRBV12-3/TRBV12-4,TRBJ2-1,CASSPNLGSLDEQFF
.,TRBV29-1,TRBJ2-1,CSVEDLREGRPGNEQFF
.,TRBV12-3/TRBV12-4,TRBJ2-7,CASSFTGGGAPKGHEQYF
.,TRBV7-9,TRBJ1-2,CASSLALTDYGYTF